This record concerns one TCR beta chain sequence. These data come from a study of T-cell reconstitution after alpha-beta-depleted transplantation in children. Researchers prepared the TCRbeta library using unique molecular identifiers, the study reports. TCRdb re-called the PCR reads through MiXCR, storing one row per CDR3 protein. The table includes approximately 390,000 distinct CDR3 sequences, roughly 10% detected once. The germline gives CDR1 SGHNT, CDR2 YYREEE (reference sequence). The CDR3 extends over 15 amino acids. J lost 4 bases, V lost 3 bases, and 5 bases had no gene match. Sample: PBMCs from the stem cell graft donor, taken from the stem cell graft. The TCR sequence derives from a human donor who donated a stem cell graft to a child with acute myeloid leukemia. The chain employs TRBV5-4 and TRBJ2-3; 10 positions agree with TRBD2. CDR3 DNA: TGTGCCAGCAGCTCTAGCGGGAGTAACGCAGATACGCAGTATTTT. Translation: CASSSSGSNADTQYF. The complete variable domain, with remaining parts taken from reference TRBV5-4 and TRBJ2-3, reads ETGVTQSPTHLIKTRGQQVTLRCSSQSGHNTVSWYQQALGQGPQFIFQYYREEENGRGNFPPRFSGLQFPNYSSELNVNALELDDSALYLCASSSSGSNADTQYFGPGTRLTVL.